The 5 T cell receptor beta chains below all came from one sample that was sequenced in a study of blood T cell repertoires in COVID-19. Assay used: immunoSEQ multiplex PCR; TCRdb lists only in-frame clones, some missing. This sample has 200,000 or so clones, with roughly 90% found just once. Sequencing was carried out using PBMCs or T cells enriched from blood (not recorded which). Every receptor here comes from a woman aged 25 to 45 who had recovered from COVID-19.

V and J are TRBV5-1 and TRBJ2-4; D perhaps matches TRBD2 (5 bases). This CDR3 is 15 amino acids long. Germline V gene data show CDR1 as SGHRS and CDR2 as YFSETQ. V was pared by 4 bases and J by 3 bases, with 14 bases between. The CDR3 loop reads CASSAVQLGKNIQYF. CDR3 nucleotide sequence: TGCGCCAGCAGCGCAGTACAACTAGGCAAAAACATTCAGTACTTC.

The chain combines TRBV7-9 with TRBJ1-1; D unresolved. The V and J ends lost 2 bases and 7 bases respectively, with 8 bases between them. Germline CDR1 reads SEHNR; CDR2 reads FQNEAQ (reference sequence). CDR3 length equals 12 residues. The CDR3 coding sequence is TGTGCCAGCAGCTTATCCCAGTATGAAGCTTTCTTT. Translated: CASSLSQYEAFF.

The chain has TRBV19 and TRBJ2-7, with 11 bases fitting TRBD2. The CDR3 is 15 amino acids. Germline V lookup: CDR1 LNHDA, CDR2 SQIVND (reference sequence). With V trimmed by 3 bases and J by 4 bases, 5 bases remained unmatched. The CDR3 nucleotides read TGTGCCAGTAGTATGATTAGCGGGGGGGCTTACGAGCAGTACTTC. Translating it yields CASSMISGGAYEQYF.

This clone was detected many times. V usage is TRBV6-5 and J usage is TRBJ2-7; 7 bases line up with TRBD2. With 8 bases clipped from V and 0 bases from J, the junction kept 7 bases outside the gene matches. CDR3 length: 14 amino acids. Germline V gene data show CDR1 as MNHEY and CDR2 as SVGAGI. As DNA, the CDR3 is TGTGCCAGCCTTATTCGCGGGGGCTCCTACGAGCAGTACTTC. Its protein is CASLIRGGSYEQYF.

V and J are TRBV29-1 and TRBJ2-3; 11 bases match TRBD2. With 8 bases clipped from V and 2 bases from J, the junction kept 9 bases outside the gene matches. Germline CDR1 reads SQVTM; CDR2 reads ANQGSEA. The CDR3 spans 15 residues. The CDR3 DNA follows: TGCAGCCATTCCGGGACTAGCGGTTCCACAGATACGCAGTATTTT. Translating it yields CSHSGTSGSTDTQYF.